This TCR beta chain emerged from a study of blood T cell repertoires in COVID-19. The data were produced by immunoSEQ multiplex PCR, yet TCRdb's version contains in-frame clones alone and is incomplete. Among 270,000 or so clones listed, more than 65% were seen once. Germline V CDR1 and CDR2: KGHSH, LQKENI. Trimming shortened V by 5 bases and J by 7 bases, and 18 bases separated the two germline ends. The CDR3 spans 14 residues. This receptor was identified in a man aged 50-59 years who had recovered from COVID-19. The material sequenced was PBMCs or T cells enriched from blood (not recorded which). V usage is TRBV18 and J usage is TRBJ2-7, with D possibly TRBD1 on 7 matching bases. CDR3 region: CASSSNRGGWEQYF. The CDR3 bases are TGTGCCAGCTCATCCAACAGGGGAGGTTGGGAGCAGTACTTC.